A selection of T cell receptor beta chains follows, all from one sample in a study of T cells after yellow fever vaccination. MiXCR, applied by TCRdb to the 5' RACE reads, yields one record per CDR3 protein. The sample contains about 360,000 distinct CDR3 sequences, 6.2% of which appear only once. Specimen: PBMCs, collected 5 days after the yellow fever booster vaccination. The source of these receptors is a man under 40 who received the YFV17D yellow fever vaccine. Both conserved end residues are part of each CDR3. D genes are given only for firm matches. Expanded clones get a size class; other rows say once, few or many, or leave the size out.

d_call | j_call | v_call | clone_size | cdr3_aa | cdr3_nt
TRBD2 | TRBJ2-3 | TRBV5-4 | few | CASSGREVAGDTQYF | TGTGCCAGCAGCGGCCGCGAAGTAGCGGGAGATACGCAGTATTTT
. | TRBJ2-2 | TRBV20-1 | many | CSARTGATGELFF | TGCAGTGCCCGGACCGGGGCCACCGGGGAGCTGTTTTTT
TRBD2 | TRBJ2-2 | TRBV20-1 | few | CSARLSGRKNTGELFF | TGCAGTGCTAGGTTAAGCGGGAGGAAGAACACCGGGGAGCTGTTTTTT
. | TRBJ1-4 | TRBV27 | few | CASSLHRQEKLFF | TGTGCCAGCAGCCTACATCGACAGGAAAAACTGTTTTTT
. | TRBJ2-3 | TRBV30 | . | CAWSVPTRPRGDTQYF | TGTGCCTGGAGTGTACCGACCAGGCCCCGAGGAGATACGCAGTATTTT
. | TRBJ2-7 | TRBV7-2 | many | CASSLAASYEQYF | TGTGCCAGCAGCTTAGCGGCATCTTACGAGCAGTACTTC
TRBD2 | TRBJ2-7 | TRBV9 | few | CASSVSSGSTYEQYF | TGTGCCAGCAGCGTGAGTAGCGGGAGTACCTACGAGCAGTACTTC
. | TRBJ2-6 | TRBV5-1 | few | CASSLAFAGSGANVLTF | TGCGCCAGCAGCTTAGCGTTTGCCGGCTCTGGGGCCAACGTCCTGACTTTC
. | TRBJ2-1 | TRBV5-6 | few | CASSLRLVTYNEQFF | TGTGCCAGCAGCCTGAGACTAGTAACCTACAATGAGCAGTTCTTC
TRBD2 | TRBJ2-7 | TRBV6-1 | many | CASRTSGAYEQYF | TGTGCCAGCAGGACTAGCGGGGCCTACGAGCAGTACTTC
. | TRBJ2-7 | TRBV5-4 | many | CASSTPVSYEQYF | TGTGCCAGCAGCACCCCCGTCTCCTACGAGCAGTACTTC
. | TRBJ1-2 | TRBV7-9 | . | CASSTVKDFYTF | TGTGCCAGCAGTACGGTTAAGGACTTCTACACCTTC
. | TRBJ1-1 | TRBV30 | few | CAWSVFGSTEAFF | TGTGCCTGGAGTGTCTTTGGGAGCACTGAAGCTTTCTTT
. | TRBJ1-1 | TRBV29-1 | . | CSVEDQGQAPSEGEAFF | TGCAGCGTTGAAGATCAGGGCCAGGCCCCGTCCGAAGGTGAAGCTTTCTTT
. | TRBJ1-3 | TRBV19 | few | CASRAGAVGNTIYF | TGTGCCAGTAGAGCAGGTGCGGTTGGAAACACCATATATTTT
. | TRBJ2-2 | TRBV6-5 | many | CASSSQDGGDTGELFF | TGTGCCAGCAGTTCACAGGATGGCGGAGACACCGGGGAGCTGTTTTTT
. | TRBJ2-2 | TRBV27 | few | CASTLRVGSPYTGELFF | TGTGCCAGCACCCTAAGGGTAGGCAGTCCATACACCGGGGAGCTGTTTTTT
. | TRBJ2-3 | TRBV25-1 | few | CASSEYGFLGGSGPPNSTDTQYF | TGTGCCAGCAGTGAATATGGGTTTCTTGGAGGGAGTGGTCCCCCGAATAGCACAGATACGCAGTATTTT
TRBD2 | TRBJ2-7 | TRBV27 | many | CASSTSGGPYYEQYF | TGTGCCAGCAGTACTAGCGGGGGCCCCTACTACGAGCAGTACTTC
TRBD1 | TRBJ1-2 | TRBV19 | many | CATPTGDGGYTF | TGTGCCACCCCAACAGGGGATGGGGGCTACACCTTC
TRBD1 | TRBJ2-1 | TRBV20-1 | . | CSARGTGVDNEQFF | TGCAGTGCTAGAGGGACAGGGGTCGACAATGAGCAGTTCTTC
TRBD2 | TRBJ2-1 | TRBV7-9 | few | CASSLGGLAGYEQFF | TGTGCCAGCAGCTTGGGGGGACTAGCGGGATATGAGCAGTTCTTC
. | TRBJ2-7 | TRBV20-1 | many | CSARDRQDFKSYEQYF | TGCAGTGCTAGAGATCGACAGGATTTTAAGTCCTACGAGCAGTACTTC
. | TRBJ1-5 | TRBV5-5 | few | CASSLSPGSGNQPQHF | TGTGCCAGCAGCTTGAGTCCGGGTAGTGGCAATCAGCCCCAGCATTTT
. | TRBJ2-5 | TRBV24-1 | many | CATSDSYQETQYF | TGTGCCACCAGTGATTCGTACCAAGAGACCCAGTACTTC
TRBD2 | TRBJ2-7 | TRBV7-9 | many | CASSLAGVTYEQYF | TGTGCCAGCAGTCTAGCGGGGGTTACCTACGAGCAGTACTTC
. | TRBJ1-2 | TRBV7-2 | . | CASSGDGLWGYTF | TGTGCCAGCAGCGGGGACGGTCTTTGGGGCTACACCTTC
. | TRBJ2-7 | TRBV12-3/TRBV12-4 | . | CASSFRAFEQYF | TGTGCCAGCAGTTTTAGGGCCTTCGAGCAGTACTTC
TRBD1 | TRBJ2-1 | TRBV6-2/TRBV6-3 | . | CASSPGQGGNEQFF | TGTGCCAGCAGTCCTGGACAGGGAGGCAATGAGCAGTTCTTC
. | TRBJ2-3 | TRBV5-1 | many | CASSLVPDPGDTQYF | TGCGCCAGCAGCTTGGTCCCGGACCCCGGGGATACGCAGTATTTT
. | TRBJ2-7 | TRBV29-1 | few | CSVRSRVSSEQYF | TGCAGCGTTCGTAGCAGGGTCTCTTCCGAGCAGTACTTC
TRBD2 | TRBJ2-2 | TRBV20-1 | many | CSAPGTSGTGELFF | TGCAGTGCTCCGGGGACTAGCGGCACCGGGGAGCTGTTTTTT
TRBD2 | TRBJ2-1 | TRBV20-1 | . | CSASPPLAGVYNEQFF | TGCAGTGCTAGCCCTCCACTAGCGGGAGTGTACAATGAGCAGTTCTTC
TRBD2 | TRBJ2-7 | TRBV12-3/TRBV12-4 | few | CASSWGLAGSGEQYF | TGTGCCAGCAGTTGGGGACTAGCGGGATCAGGCGAGCAGTACTTC
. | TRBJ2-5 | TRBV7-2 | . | CASSFRGPGETQYF | TGTGCCAGCAGCTTTCGAGGGCCTGGCGAGACCCAGTACTTC
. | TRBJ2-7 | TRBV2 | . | CASSTGLFGNEQYF | TGTGCCAGCAGTACCGGACTTTTCGGGAACGAGCAGTACTTC
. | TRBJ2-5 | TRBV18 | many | CASSPRTPESGQYF | TGTGCCAGCTCACCAAGGACCCCGGAATCTGGCCAGTACTTC
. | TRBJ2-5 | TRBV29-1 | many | CSVVWVAETQYF | TGCAGCGTTGTGTGGGTGGCGGAGACCCAGTACTTC